These 27 T cell receptor beta chains were all obtained from the same sample, sequenced in a study of T cells in Graves' hyperthyroidism and ophthalmopathy. Amplification targeted TCR beta CDR3 regions from RNA transcripts. A first-round RT-PCR of the TCR CDR3 used the HTBI primer set. TCRdb re-derived calls from the multiplex PCR reads in MiXCR, one entry per CDR3 protein. The sample has 300,000 to 450,000 distinct CDR3 sequences, 13% seen once. The specimen sequenced was blood. Receptor source: a young man with Graves' hyperthyroidism that later progressed to Graves' ophthalmopathy.

This clonotype was picked up many times. The V call is TRBV28, the J call TRBJ1-2; no definite D call. Germline V gene sequence: CDR1 MDHEN, CDR2 SYDVKM. V lost 2 bases, J lost 10 bases, and 8 bases lay in between. CDR3 length: 11 amino acids. The CDR3 is CASSLTGYYTF. The CDR3 coding sequence is TGTGCCAGCAGTTTAACGGGGTACTACACCTTC.

This clonotype showed up many times. CDR3 bases: TGTGCCAGCAGGACCAACAGGGGGCGGGGGACTGAAGCTTTCTTT. The encoded protein is CASRTNRGRGTEAFF. The chain combines TRBV27 with TRBJ1-1; 9 bases match TRBD1. Germline assignment: CDR1 MNHEY and CDR2 SMNVEV (reference sequence). This CDR3 contains 15 residues. J gave up 5 bases and V 6 bases, and 10 bases lay outside the gene matches.

This rearrangement joins TRBV28 to TRBJ1-5; TRBD1 matches at 8 bases. After removal of 7 bases from V and 2 bases from J, the junction contained 13 bases not matched to a gene. Germline values: CDR1 MDHEN, CDR2 SYDVKM. This CDR3 is built from 17 residues. The CDR3 spells CASTSLTGVYGNQPQHF. The CDR3 coding sequence is TGTGCCAGCACTTCATTGACAGGGGTTTACGGCAATCAGCCCCAGCATTTT. Based on the CDR3 plus reference TRBV28 and TRBJ1-5, the full variable domain is DVKVTQSSRYLVKRTGEKVFLECVQDMDHENMFWYRQDPGLGLRLIYFSYDVKMKEKGDIPEGYSVSREKKERFSLILESASTNQTSMYLCASTSLTGVYGNQPQHFGDGTRLSIL.

This clonotype was counted at least ten times. The chain recombines TRBV2 with TRBJ1-3, with TRBD1 matching over 8 bases. The CDR3 length is 17 residues. Germline V gene data show CDR1 as SNHLY and CDR2 as FYNNEI. V trimming: 4 bases; J trimming: 0 bases; junction bases outside the gene matches: 8. The CDR3 protein is CASSVNRQGSSGNTIYF. The DNA for the CDR3 is TGTGCCAGCAGTGTCAATCGACAGGGGTCCTCTGGAAACACCATATATTTT.

This clonotype was detected only a few times. The rearrangement uses TRBV27 and TRBJ1-1; perhaps TRBD1 as D (5 bases). This CDR3 comprises 14 residues. Looked up from germline, CDR1 is MNHEY and CDR2 is SMNVEV (reference sequence). V lost 6 bases to trimming and J lost 4 bases, with 15 bases between them. The CDR3 reads CASRLGTAATEAFF. For the CDR3, the DNA is TGTGCCAGCAGACTAGGGACGGCCGCCACTGAAGCTTTCTTT.

As for this clonotype: The germline gene is not matched at one end of the junction; a read error may be the cause. The V and J genes are TRBV28 and TRBJ1-2, with no clear D. Germline V gives CDR1 MDHEN, CDR2 SYDVKM. The CDR3 consists of 15 residues. CDR3 nucleotides: TGTGCCAGCAGAATCAAACTGTTTCGTTCGGATGGCTACGCCTTC. This translates into CASRIKLFRSDGYAF.

The chain has TRBV7-9 and TRBJ1-6; D call uncertain. V gave up 8 bases and J gave up 7 bases, with 9 bases separating them. The CDR3 consists of 12 residues. Looked up from germline, CDR1 is SEHNR and CDR2 is FQNEAQ (reference sequence). Here the CDR3 DNA reads TGTGCCAGCGAGGTGGAGAATTCACCCCTCCACTTT. Its protein is CASEVENSPLHF.

This clonotype has ten or more counts. The V and J genes are TRBV5-6 and TRBJ2-2; no clear D. The CDR3 runs 15 residues. The germline V and J ends were trimmed by 4 bases and 5 bases, with 15 bases remaining between them. Germline V gives CDR1 SGHDT, CDR2 YYEEEE. CDR3 DNA: TGTGCCAGCAGCCAGATGGTTAGCCCTACCGGGGAGCTGTTTTTT. Its translation is CASSQMVSPTGELFF.

This clonotype occurred a few times. The CDR3 bases are TGTGCCAGCAGCTTCCCCCTACTAGCGGGGGTCGTGAACACCGGGGAGCTGTTTTTT. It yields the protein CASSFPLLAGVVNTGELFF. The chain uses TRBV7-9 and TRBJ2-2; 11 bases are shared with TRBD2. The trim removed 3 bases at V and 1 base at J, leaving 10 bases unmatched. There are 19 residues in the CDR3. CDR1 is SEHNR and CDR2 is FQNEAQ in the germline V gene (reference sequence). The full variable domain, rest sourced from reference TRBV7-9 and TRBJ2-2, is DTGVSQNPRHKITKRGQNVTFRCDPISEHNRLYWYRQTLGQGPEFLTYFQNEAQLEKSRLLSDRFSAERPKGSFSTLEIQRTEQGDSAMYLCASSFPLLAGVVNTGELFFGEGSRLTVL.

The sample holds many counts of this clonotype. V gene TRBV6-5 combines with J gene TRBJ2-3, with a possible D match to TRBD1 (6 bases). Germline CDR1 MNHEY, CDR2 SVGAGI. Trimming took off 1 base at V and 1 base at J, with 9 bases between the two ends. CDR3 length: 15 amino acids. CDR3 loop: CASSYWSGGTDTQYF. CDR3 nucleotides: TGTGCCAGCAGTTACTGGTCAGGGGGCACAGATACGCAGTATTTT.

This clonotype was picked up many times. The V call is TRBV6-6, the J call TRBJ2-5; D ambiguous. The CDR3 loop spans 15 amino acids. Germline V gene lookup returns CDR1 MNHNY and CDR2 SVGAGI (reference sequence). The germline V and J ends were trimmed by 2 bases and 4 bases, with 14 bases remaining between them. The CDR3 is CASSYPSFMGETQYF. The DNA of the CDR3 is TGTGCCAGCAGTTACCCGTCCTTCATGGGAGAGACCCAGTACTTC.

This clonotype was seen at least ten times. V is TRBV5-1 and J is TRBJ1-1; D ambiguous. The V and J ends lost 3 bases and 1 base respectively, with 4 bases between them. Per the germline V gene, CDR1 is SGHRS and CDR2 is YFSETQ. The CDR3 spans 12 residues. The CDR3 is CASSWGNTEAFF. CDR3 nucleotide sequence: TGCGCCAGCAGCTGGGGGAACACTGAAGCTTTCTTT.

This chain joins TRBV4-1 and TRBJ2-7, with 9 bases aligning to TRBD1. Germline V gene lookup returns CDR1 MGHRA and CDR2 YSYEKL. Losses at the gene ends were 1 base for V and 7 bases for J; bases not matched to a gene: 8. The CDR3 is made up of 15 amino acids. The CDR3 DNA follows: TGCGCCAGCAGCCAAGCGGGCGGGACAGGGAAAGAGCAGTACTTC. Translated: CASSQAGGTGKEQYF.

This clonotype showed up many times. This rearrangement joins TRBV15 to TRBJ2-3, with 13 nucleotides matching TRBD2. From germline, CDR1 is LNHNV and CDR2 YYDKDF (reference sequence). The ends lost 7 bases at V and 8 bases at J; junction bases unmatched: 6. The CDR3 is made up of 14 amino acids. The CDR3 DNA sequence: TGTGCCACCACCGGGACTAGCGGGGAGGGTACGCAGTATTTT. Protein product: CATTGTSGEGTQYF.

The table lists this clonotype with a few counts. The junction does not match germline at one end; this may be a read error. The V gene is TRBV20-1, the J gene TRBJ2-1, with D unresolved. The CDR3 has 13 amino acids. Germline loops: CDR1 DFQATT, CDR2 SNEGSKA (reference sequence). The CDR3 DNA reads TGCGGTGCTAGAGAGAGAGGATACAATGAGCAGTTCTTC. Protein sequence: CGARERGYNEQFF.

This clonotype was found a few times. The chain couples TRBV12-3 or TRBV12-4 to TRBJ1-4; D may be TRBD1 (6 bases). V lost 6 bases and J lost 12, with 20 bases in between. This CDR3 contains 14 residues. The DNA of the CDR3 is TGTGCCAGCAGCCGGCGGGACACGGCCCGGGAACTGTTTTTT. Its translation: CASSRRDTARELFF.

This rearrangement joins TRBV9 to TRBJ1-6; D is possibly TRBD1 (5 bases). The CDR3 has 16 residues. The germline V gene has CDR1 SGDLS and CDR2 YYNGEE. Trimming shortened V by 4 bases and J by 18 bases, and 29 bases separated the two germline ends. Here the CDR3 reads CASSTVTGTGNSAPHF. DNA for the CDR3: TGTGCCAGCAGCACGGTGACCGGGACGGGCAATTCAGCCCCCCACTTT.

Only a few counts were recorded for this clonotype. A much more abundant neighbour one base away suggests this may be a read error. The chain employs TRBV6-1 and TRBJ1-1, with D possibly being TRBD1 (5 bases). Trimming shortened V by 3 bases and J by 5 bases, and 13 bases separated the two germline ends. CDR3 length equals 14 residues. Germline V gene data show CDR1 as MNHNS and CDR2 as SASEGT. The CDR3 DNA reads as TGTGCCAGCAGTGAGAGGGGAAGAGGGACTGAAGCTTTCTTT. This sequence encodes CASSERGRGTEAFF.

This rearrangement joins TRBV7-9 to TRBJ2-3; 8 bases are a match to TRBD1. CDR1 SEHNR and CDR2 FQNEAQ come from the germline V gene (reference sequence). The CDR3 length is 16 residues. V was clipped by 5 bases and J by 2 bases; unmatched bases: 9. The CDR3 protein is CASSPRTGRPTDTQYF. The DNA for the CDR3 is TGTGCCAGCAGCCCTCGGACAGGGAGGCCCACAGATACGCAGTATTTT. The whole variable domain, remainder taken from reference TRBV7-9 and TRBJ2-3, is DTGVSQNPRHKITKRGQNVTFRCDPISEHNRLYWYRQTLGQGPEFLTYFQNEAQLEKSRLLSDRFSAERPKGSFSTLEIQRTEQGDSAMYLCASSPRTGRPTDTQYFGPGTRLTVL.

This clonotype was seen a few times. The chain combines TRBV7-6 with TRBJ1-6; perhaps TRBD1 as D (5 bases). This CDR3 is 16 amino acids long. Germline assignment: CDR1 SGHVS and CDR2 FNYEAQ. V lost 1 base, J lost 10 bases, and 17 bases lay in between. The CDR3 coding sequence is TGTGCCAGCAGCTTAGGGGGGGGGGGGAGGAACTCACCCCTCCACTTT. Protein sequence: CASSLGGGGRNSPLHF.

J is TRBJ2-7 and V is TRBV4-1; TRBD2 matches at 11 bases. The CDR3 loop spans 17 amino acids. The ends lost 1 base at V and 1 base at J; junction bases unmatched: 6. The germline gives CDR1 MGHRA, CDR2 YSYEKL. CDR3 sequence (DNA): TGCGCCAGCAGCCAAGGGGGGAGACTAGCGGGGTCCTACGAGCAGTACTTC. Translation: CASSQGGRLAGSYEQYF.

The CDR3 reads CASSLTDEQYF. CDR3 DNA: TGTGCCAGCAGTTTAACAGACGAGCAGTACTTC. The chain couples TRBV12-3 or TRBV12-4 to TRBJ2-7, with D uncertain. Trimming took 2 bases from V and 5 from J, leaving 4 bases between them. The CDR3 is 11 residues long.

Note on this clonotype: A junction end diverges from the germline sequence, so it may reflect a read error. This chain joins TRBV19 and TRBJ2-1, with D uncertain. Germline V gene lookup returns CDR1 LNHDA and CDR2 SQIVND (reference sequence). This CDR3 is built from 12 residues. CDR3 in DNA: TGTGCCAGTAGTACTCGGAACAATCAGCAGTTCTTC. Amino acid sequence: CASSTRNNQQFF.

This clonotype was observed at least ten times. The chain combines TRBV6-1 with TRBJ2-1; 8 nucleotides align to TRBD2. J was trimmed by 3 bases and V by 10 bases; bases with no gene match: 14. The CDR3 has 16 amino acids. Germline V gene lookup returns CDR1 MNHNS and CDR2 SASEGT. The CDR3 DNA reads TGTGCCATCCGTTCTAGGCGGGGGGACAACTACAATGAGCAGTTCTTC. Protein sequence: CAIRSRRGDNYNEQFF.

This clonotype was seen repeatedly, ten times or more. This rearrangement joins TRBV3-1 to TRBJ1-1; no firm D call. Germline V gene lookup returns CDR1 LGHDT and CDR2 YNNKEL (reference sequence). The CDR3 runs 16 residues. V was trimmed by 1 base and J by 6 bases, leaving 18 bases between them. CDR3 loop: CASSQVSVGWDSEAFF. CDR3 bases: TGTGCCAGCAGCCAAGTTTCGGTCGGGTGGGATTCTGAAGCTTTCTTT.

This clonotype was counted at least ten times. The chain carries TRBV7-9 and TRBJ2-1; perhaps TRBD2 as D (6 bases). Germline V gives CDR1 SEHNR, CDR2 FQNEAQ (reference sequence). The length of the CDR3 is 15 residues. Trimming left V 4 bases short and J 0 bases short, with 10 bases between. The chain's CDR3 is CASSSRGSSYNEQFF. CDR3 nucleotides: TGTGCCAGCAGCTCGCGGGGAAGCTCCTACAATGAGCAGTTCTTC.

This clonotype was counted at least ten times. The genes are TRBV12-3 or TRBV12-4 and TRBJ2-5, with D possibly TRBD2 on 5 matching bases. The CDR3 has 14 residues. V was shortened by 2 bases and J by 5 bases, with 12 bases between the two germline ends. The DNA for the CDR3 is TGTGCCAGCAGTTTACCCGGGGTGGGGGAGACCCAGTACTTC. Protein: CASSLPGVGETQYF.